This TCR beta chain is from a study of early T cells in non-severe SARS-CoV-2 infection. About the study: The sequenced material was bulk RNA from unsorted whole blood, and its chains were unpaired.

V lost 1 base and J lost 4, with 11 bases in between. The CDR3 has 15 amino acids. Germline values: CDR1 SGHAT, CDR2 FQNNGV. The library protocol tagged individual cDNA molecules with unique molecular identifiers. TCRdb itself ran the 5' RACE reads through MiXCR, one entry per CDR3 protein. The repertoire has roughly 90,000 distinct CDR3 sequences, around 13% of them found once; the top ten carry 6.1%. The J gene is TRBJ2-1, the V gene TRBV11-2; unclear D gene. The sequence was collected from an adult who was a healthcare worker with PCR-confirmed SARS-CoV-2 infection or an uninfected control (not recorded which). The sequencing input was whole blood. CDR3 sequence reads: CASSLGQTAYNEQFF. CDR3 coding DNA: TGTGCCAGCAGCTTAGGGCAGACTGCTTACAATGAGCAGTTCTTC.